This TCR beta chain originates from a study of blood T cell repertoires in COVID-19. CDR1 and CDR2 (germline): SEHNR, FQNEAQ (reference sequence). Trimming took off 5 bases at V and 0 bases at J, with 11 bases between the two ends. CDR3 length: 16 residues. Produced via immunoSEQ multiplex PCR; TCRdb's table is partial and in-frame only. The sample includes about 210,000 clones, 70% to 90% of them seen just once. The sequencing sample was made of peripheral blood. The sequence derives from a man aged 45-65 years with COVID-19, enrolled during active disease. The J gene is TRBJ2-6, the V gene TRBV7-9; D perhaps matches TRBD2 (6 bases). CDR3 sequence reads: CASSPEGSSGANVLTF. CDR3 coding DNA: TGTGCCAGCAGCCCGGAGGGATCCTCTGGGGCCAACGTCCTGACTTTC. Full variable domain (remainder filled in from reference TRBV7-9 and TRBJ2-6): DTGVSQNPRHKITKRGQNVTFRCDPISEHNRLYWYRQTLGQGPEFLTYFQNEAQLEKSRLLSDRFSAERPKGSFSTLEIQRTEQGDSAMYLCASSPEGSSGANVLTFGAGSRLTVL.